Detailed here is one T cell receptor beta chain. Primers included in the PCR were 60 Vbeta and 13 Jbeta primers. Only in-frame clones appear in the TCRdb table, and some are missing; sequencing was by immunoSEQ multiplex PCR. The table has about 170,000 clones, about 79% seen once; the top ten hold 2.3%. The sample is drawn from a study of cytomegalovirus exposure and HLA in healthy donors. The junction had 12 bases not matched to a gene; V was cut back by 0 bases and J by 2 bases. CDR3 size: 19 residues. The germline V gene encodes CDR1 MGHRA and CDR2 YSYEKL. The sequenced sample consisted of PBMCs. The rearrangement links TRBV4-1 to TRBJ2-7; TRBD1 matches at 11 bases. The TCR sequence derives from a woman aged 45 to 65 in good health and CMV-seronegative. CDR3: CASSQELIPSGQGAYEQYF. CDR3 nucleotide sequence: TGCGCCAGCAGCCAAGAGTTGATTCCTTCGGGACAGGGGGCCTACGAGCAGTACTTC.